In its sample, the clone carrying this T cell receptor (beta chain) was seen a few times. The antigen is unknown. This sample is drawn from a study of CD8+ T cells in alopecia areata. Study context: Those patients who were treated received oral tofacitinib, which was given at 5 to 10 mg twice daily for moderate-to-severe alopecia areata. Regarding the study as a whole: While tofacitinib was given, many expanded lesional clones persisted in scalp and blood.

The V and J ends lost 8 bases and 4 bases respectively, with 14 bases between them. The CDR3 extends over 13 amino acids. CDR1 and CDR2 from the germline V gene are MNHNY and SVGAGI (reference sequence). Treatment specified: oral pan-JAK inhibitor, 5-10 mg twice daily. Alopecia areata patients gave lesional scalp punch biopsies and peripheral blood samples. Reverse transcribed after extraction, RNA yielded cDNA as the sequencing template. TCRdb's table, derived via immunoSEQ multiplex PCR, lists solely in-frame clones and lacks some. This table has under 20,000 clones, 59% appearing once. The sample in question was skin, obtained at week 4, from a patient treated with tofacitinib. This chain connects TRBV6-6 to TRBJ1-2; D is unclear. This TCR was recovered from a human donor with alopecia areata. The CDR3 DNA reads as TGTGCCAGCTCCCCAAGAGTCCCCTATGGCTACACCTTC. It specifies CASSPRVPYGYTF.